Each of the 14 T cell receptor beta chains below was sequenced from the same sample in a study of T cells in Graves' hyperthyroidism and ophthalmopathy. Researchers took RNA transcripts and amplified the TCR beta CDR3 regions from them. Using the HTBI primer set, a first-round RT-PCR was run on the TCR CDR3. TCRdb re-analysed the multiplex PCR reads in MiXCR, keeping a single row per CDR3 protein. There are around 800,000 distinct CDR3 sequences in the sample; about two fifths occur only once, and 7% to 10% lies in the top ten. The sequenced material came from blood. The source of these receptors is a man younger than 35 with Graves' hyperthyroidism.

This clonotype has just one count. A read error may account for a junction end that differs from germline. The chain couples TRBV24-1 to TRBJ1-6; D is unresolved. Germline CDR1 KGHDR, CDR2 SFDVKD. The CDR3 runs 11 residues. This CDR3 is CATSVPEIEDF. In DNA form, the CDR3 reads TGTGCCACCAGTGTCCCAGAGATCGAGGACTTT.

On this clonotype itself: The DNA is left out, because the CDR3 cannot be placed on it with certainty; the CDR3 is given as TCRdb lists it. The chain combines TRBV2 with TRBJ2-7; the listed D gene, TRBD1, was not tested against the DNA. Germline CDR1 SNHLY, CDR2 FYNNEI. The length of the CDR3 is 20 amino acids, counting both ends. This CDR3 is CASSFYICSAIGGGGGEQYF.

The chain couples TRBV19 to TRBJ1-1; perhaps TRBD1 as D (5 bases). CDR1 is LNHDA and CDR2 is SQIVND in the germline V gene (reference sequence). The CDR3 sequence is 14 residues long. Deletions cut 7 bases from V and 5 bases from J, with 17 bases between. CDR3 loop: CASTPGGDNTEAFF. As DNA, the CDR3 is TGTGCCAGTACCCCCGGGGGGGATAATACTGAAGCTTTCTTT.

V is TRBV7-6 and J is TRBJ2-1; 9 positions match TRBD2. Losses at the gene ends were 5 bases for V and 2 bases for J; bases not matched to a gene: 4. The CDR3 totals 15 residues. CDR1 is SGHVS and CDR2 is FNYEAQ in the germline V gene. The CDR3: CASSPRLAAYNEQFF. CDR3 DNA: TGTGCCAGCAGCCCTCGACTAGCGGCCTACAATGAGCAGTTCTTC.

This clonotype was seen a handful of times. Relative to the germline gene, one junction end is altered; a read error may explain this. The chain combines TRBV5-1 with TRBJ1-1; TRBD1 is a possible D gene (6 bases). Germline lookup yields CDR1 SGHRS and CDR2 YFSETQ. This CDR3 contains 14 residues. CDR3 bases: TGTGCCAGCAGCTTTCCGGGACACGGCACTGAAGCTTTCTTT. Protein: CASSFPGHGTEAFF.

Comment on this clonotype: This may stem from a read error, because a much larger clone lies one nucleotide away. The chain uses TRBV2 and TRBJ2-7; no clear D gene. The CDR3 has 12 residues. V was trimmed by 4 bases and J by 2 bases, leaving 6 bases between them. Germline V lookup: CDR1 SNHLY, CDR2 FYNNEI. The CDR3 reads CASSGVPYEQYF. The CDR3 coding sequence is TGTGCCAGCAGTGGGGTCCCCTACGAGCAGTACTTC.

In this sample, this clonotype turned up many times. The chain carries TRBV25-1 and TRBJ2-2; TRBD1 is a possible D gene (6 bases). V lost 4 bases to trimming and J lost 6 bases, with 15 bases between them. The germline V gene has CDR1 MGHDK and CDR2 SYGVNS. This CDR3 is 15 amino acids long. Here the CDR3 reads CASSVGATVAGELFF. CDR3 in DNA: TGTGCCAGCAGTGTGGGGGCTACCGTCGCCGGGGAGCTGTTTTTT.

This clonotype has a count of ten or more. The CDR3 loop reads CATSRVGVSGNTIYF. In DNA form, the CDR3 reads TGTGCCACCAGCAGAGTCGGGGTCTCTGGAAACACCATATATTTT. V usage is TRBV15 and J usage is TRBJ1-3; D ambiguous. V gave up 1 base and J gave up 0 bases, with 7 bases separating them. The germline V gene encodes CDR1 LNHNV and CDR2 YYDKDF (reference sequence). This CDR3 has 15 amino acids.

This clonotype was observed a few times. The V and J genes are TRBV12-3 or TRBV12-4 and TRBJ1-1; D is undetermined. CDR3 length: 14 amino acids. Trimming stripped 1 base from V and 1 base from J, with 7 bases between. CDR3: CASSLVNKNTEAFF. The CDR3 region has the DNA TGTGCCAGCAGTTTAGTCAACAAGAACACTGAAGCTTTCTTT.

This clonotype was seen at least ten times. This chain's CDR3 is CASSLQGFEAFF. The CDR3 nucleotides read TGTGCCAGCAGTTTACAGGGGTTTGAAGCTTTCTTT. This sequence joins TRBV12-3 or TRBV12-4 and TRBJ1-1; the D gene is possibly TRBD1 (6 bases). The CDR3 has 12 residues. Trimming left V 2 bases short and J 7 bases short, with 8 bases between.

Many counts were recorded for this clonotype. This sequence joins TRBV7-9 and TRBJ1-1; no firm D call. Germline V gene sequence: CDR1 SEHNR, CDR2 FQNEAQ (reference sequence). The CDR3 runs to 13 residues. Trimming pared 1 base from V and 6 bases from J, leaving 9 bases between. The CDR3 region is CASSLGGRPEAFF. DNA of the CDR3: TGTGCCAGCAGCTTAGGAGGACGCCCTGAAGCTTTCTTT.

This clonotype showed up many times. J is TRBJ1-1 and V is TRBV7-9; no definite D call. The CDR3 covers 16 residues. The germline V gene has CDR1 SEHNR and CDR2 FQNEAQ (reference sequence). With 6 bases removed from V and 0 bases from J, the gap between germline ends came to 17 bases. In DNA, the CDR3 is TGTGCCAGCAGTTCATCGTCGGTCGGCTTGAACACTGAAGCTTTCTTT. Amino acids: CASSSSSVGLNTEAFF.

The chain links TRBV7-2 to TRBJ2-7; no firm D call. Trimming left V 1 base short and J 9 bases short, with 10 bases between. Germline assignment: CDR1 SGHTA and CDR2 FQGNSA. The CDR3 spans 12 residues. CDR3: CASSLDPDGQYF. As DNA, the CDR3 is TGTGCCAGCAGCTTAGATCCCGACGGGCAGTACTTC.

This sequence joins TRBV15 and TRBJ2-2; weak D call: TRBD1 (5 bases). CDR1 is LNHNV, CDR2 YYDKDF, per germline (reference sequence). This CDR3 contains 13 residues. Between the trimmed V and J ends, which lost 8 bases and 6 bases, there was a span of 13 bases. The CDR3 spells CATGIRTPGELFF. CDR3 bases: TGTGCCACCGGGATAAGGACACCCGGGGAGCTGTTTTTT.